A selection of T cell receptor beta chains follows, all from one sample in a study of cytomegalovirus exposure and HLA in healthy donors. Method: immunoSEQ multiplex PCR; TCRdb's copy keeps in-frame clones and lacks some. The sample holds about 160,000 clones; about 80% are singletons and the top ten take 3.7%. Material: PBMCs. The source of these receptors is a man aged 25-45 years in good health and CMV-seropositive. Both conserved end residues are part of each CDR3. The D gene is left open where the match is weak. Not all rows give a size; the values are once, few, many and, for expanded clones, a class.

>.|.|TRBJ1-3|TRBV9|15
CASSVGHLSGNTIYF
TGTGCCAGCAGCGTAGGACACCTCTCTGGAAACACCATATATTTT
>TRBD1|.|TRBJ2-1|TRBV9|16
CASSPSIGTAYNEQFF
TGTGCCAGCAGCCCATCGATAGGGACAGCCTACAATGAGCAGTTCTTC
>.|.|TRBJ2-7|TRBV5-4|13
CASSRTGIYEQYF
TGTGCCAGCAGCCGCACAGGAATATACGAGCAGTACTTC
>TRBD1|.|TRBJ2-7|TRBV7-9|15
CASTPGTGGSYEQYF
TGTGCCAGCACCCCCGGGACAGGGGGCTCCTACGAGCAGTACTTC
>.|.|TRBJ2-7|TRBV4-1|13
CASSQDGGHEQYF
TGCGCCAGCAGCCAAGATGGAGGTCACGAGCAGTACTTC
>TRBD1|once|TRBJ2-7|TRBV13|13
CASSPGQIYEQYF
TGTGCCAGCAGCCCGGGACAGATTTACGAGCAGTACTTC
>.|.|TRBJ2-7|TRBV5-1|14
CASSSNSNTYEQYF
TGCGCCAGCAGCTCAAACAGCAACACCTACGAGCAGTACTTC
>.|few|TRBJ2-1|TRBV4-1|15
CASSQDPNLYNEQFF
TGCGCCAGCAGCCAAGATCCTAACCTGTACAATGAGCAGTTCTTC
>TRBD1|.|TRBJ2-1|TRBV5-4|16
CASSRPPGQGGNEQFF
TGTGCCAGCAGCCGGCCCCCGGGACAGGGGGGCAATGAGCAGTTCTTC
>.|.|TRBJ2-7|TRBV27|14
CASSLSLGSYEQYF
TGTGCCAGCAGTTTATCTCTCGGGTCCTACGAGCAGTACTTC
>.|.|TRBJ2-4|TRBV6-5|15
CASSGGTGAKNIQYF
TGTGCCAGCAGTGGCGGCACAGGGGCCAAAAACATTCAGTACTTC